The entry below describes one T cell receptor beta chain. The antigen remains undetermined. CDR3 length: 13 amino acids. The V gene's germline CDR1 is DFQATT and CDR2 SNEGSKA (reference sequence). The V end was cut by 6 bases, the J end by 7 bases, with 16 bases between. General study points: Tumor memory CD4+ T cell TCR gene usage clustered with blood and lymph node memory CD4+ cells and lymph node naive CD4+ cells.

Semi-nested PCR with Nested Universal Primer A followed constant-region reverse priming of full-length variable regions. TCRdb fed the 5' RACE reads into MiXCR, producing one record per CDR3 protein. The data contain about 5,800 distinct CDR3 sequences, around 66% of them singletons. The sequence was obtained from a female donor with breast cancer. The sample comprised memory CD4+ T cells sorted from a lymph node. Sample subset: memory CD4+ T cells, CD4+CD45RO+CD25-. The chain combines TRBV20-1 with TRBJ2-1; weak D call: TRBD2 (6 bases). Here the CDR3 DNA reads TGCAGTGCCCCAAGAGCGGGTGCGAATGAGCAGTTCTTC. Its translation: CSAPRAGANEQFF.